This TCR beta chain is from a study of T-cell reconstitution after alpha-beta-depleted transplantation in children. General observations from the study: Reportedly, only several hundred clones from non-depleted graft cells drove alpha-beta T-cell counts at about two months.

Regarding this clonotype: Its antigen is as yet unknown.

The CDR3 is 15 amino acids. Deletions cut 3 bases from V and 5 bases from J, with 14 bases between. Per the germline V gene, CDR1 is MNHEY and CDR2 is SVGAGI. Unique molecular identifiers tagged the TCRbeta library. TCRdb re-called the PCR reads through MiXCR, storing one row per CDR3 protein. The sample has some 460,000 distinct CDR3 sequences, 15% to 20% seen once; the top ten hold around 30%. This receptor was obtained from a boy in the first two years of life who had a stem cell transplant for Wiskott-Aldrich syndrome, so the T cells may come from the graft donor. V and J are TRBV6-5 and TRBJ2-1; TRBD2 is a possible D gene (7 bases). This material consisted of PBMCs, mostly from graft donor cells, taken 360 days after TCRalphabeta/CD19-depleted stem cell transplant. Written as DNA, the CDR3 is TGTGCCAGCAGTTATGCCGGGGGGCCGAACAATGAGCAGTTCTTC. Encoded protein: CASSYAGGPNNEQFF.